One and the same sample provided the 5 T cell receptor beta chains below, sequenced in a study of T cells in localized non-small cell lung cancer. Profiled with immunoSEQ multiplex PCR; TCRdb holds only in-frame clones, not every one. The sample records fewer than 40,000 clones, about nine tenths being singletons. The starting material was peripheral blood, obtained before any cancer treatment. The receptors derive from a male donor aged 60 or over with stage III lung adenocarcinoma.

V gene TRBV27 combines with J gene TRBJ1-1; possibly TRBD1 for D (5 bases). This CDR3 is built from 15 residues. Germline CDR1 and CDR2: MNHEY and SMNVEV (reference sequence). V lost 6 bases to trimming and J lost 2 bases, with 16 bases between them. The CDR3 spells CASRRGQGSNTEAFF. CDR3 nucleotides: TGTGCCAGCAGACGCGGACAAGGATCAAACACTGAAGCTTTCTTT.

This chain uses TRBV6-1 with TRBJ1-5; D is ambiguous. This CDR3 is built from 16 residues. Germline values: CDR1 MNHNS, CDR2 SASEGT. The V end was cut by 2 bases, the J end by 0 bases, with 11 bases between. CDR3 DNA: TGTGCCAGCAGTGAAACGGGCAGGAATAGCAATCAGCCCCAGCATTTT. Residues: CASSETGRNSNQPQHF.

The V and J genes are TRBV7-2 and TRBJ2-7; 11 nucleotides line up with TRBD2. The germline V gene encodes CDR1 SGHTA and CDR2 FQGNSA. The CDR3 extends over 14 amino acids. V shed 5 bases, J shed 3 bases, and the junction held 3 bases outside the gene matches. The CDR3 region is CASSGGLAGYEQYF. CDR3 coding DNA: TGTGCCAGCAGCGGCGGACTAGCGGGCTACGAGCAGTACTTC.

This clone showed up just once. Germline is not matched at one junction end, which may reflect a read error. The chain carries TRBV20-1 and TRBJ2-3; the D call may be TRBD1 or TRBD2 (5 bases each). CDR3 length equals 9 residues. Looked up from germline, CDR1 is DFQATT and CDR2 is SNEGSKA (reference sequence). The CDR3, as DNA: TGCAGTGATAGCCAGGGAGTCATTTTT. It codes for CSDSQGVIF.

The chain links TRBV28 to TRBJ1-1, with 8 bases identical to TRBD1. V shed 10 bases, J shed 1 base, and the junction held 5 bases outside the gene matches. CDR1 and CDR2 (germline): MDHEN, SYDVKM. The CDR3 consists of 13 residues. The CDR3 spells CATNRGRNTEAFF. CDR3 nucleotides: TGTGCCACCAACAGGGGGAGGAACACTGAAGCTTTCTTT.